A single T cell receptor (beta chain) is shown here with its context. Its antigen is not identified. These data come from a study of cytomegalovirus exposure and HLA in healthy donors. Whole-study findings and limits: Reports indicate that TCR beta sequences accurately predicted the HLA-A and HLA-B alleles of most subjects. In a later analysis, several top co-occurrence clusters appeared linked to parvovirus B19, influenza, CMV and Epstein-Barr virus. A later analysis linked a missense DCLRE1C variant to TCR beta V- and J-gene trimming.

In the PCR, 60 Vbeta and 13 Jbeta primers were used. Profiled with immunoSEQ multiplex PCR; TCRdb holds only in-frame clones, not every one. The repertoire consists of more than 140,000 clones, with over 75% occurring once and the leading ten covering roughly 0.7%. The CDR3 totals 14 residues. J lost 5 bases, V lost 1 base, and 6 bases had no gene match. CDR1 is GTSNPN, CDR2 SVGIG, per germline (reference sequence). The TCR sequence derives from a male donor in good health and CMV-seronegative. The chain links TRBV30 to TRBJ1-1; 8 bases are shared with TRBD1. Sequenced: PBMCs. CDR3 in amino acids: CAWSGDRLRTEAFF. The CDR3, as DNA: TGTGCCTGGAGTGGGGACAGGTTGCGGACTGAAGCTTTCTTT.